Listed below are T cell receptor beta chains from one sample, sequenced in a study of blood T cell repertoires in COVID-19. Only in-frame clones appear in the TCRdb table, and some are missing; sequencing was by immunoSEQ multiplex PCR. The sample contains about 64,000 clones, around 76% of which appear only once. Sequences were obtained from peripheral blood. The origin of the receptors is a human donor in a cohort sampled during active COVID-19. CDR3s include the opening cysteine and the closing phenylalanine or tryptophan. D genes are given only for firm matches. The listing skips clone size in some rows; elsewhere it reads once, few, many or a size class.

abundance	d_gene	j_gene	v_gene	CDR3aa	CDR3nt
few	NA	TRBJ1-1	TRBV2	CASSVIAGHTEAFF	TGTGCCAGCAGTGTAATTGCGGGCCACACTGAAGCTTTCTTT
NA	TRBD2	TRBJ2-5	TRBV20-1	CSAERGETQYF	TGCAGTGCCGAGCGGGGGGAGACCCAGTACTTC
NA	TRBD2	TRBJ2-7	TRBV7-9	CASSLGASGDYEQYF	TGTGCCAGCAGCTTAGGGGCTAGCGGGGACTACGAGCAGTACTTC
once	NA	TRBJ2-3	TRBV28	CASRRTSTDTQYF	TGTGCCAGCAGGCGGACTAGCACAGATACGCAGTATTTT
NA	NA	TRBJ2-2	TRBV24-1	CATSQGLTGELFF	TGTGCCACCAGCCAGGGACTCACCGGGGAGCTGTTTTTT
NA	NA	TRBJ1-2	TRBV10-2	CASAWSRGGRSNYGYTF	TGCGCCAGCGCCTGGAGTAGGGGCGGAAGGTCCAACTATGGCTACACCTTC
NA	NA	TRBJ2-2	TRBV10-3	CAISEGRAGGELFF	TGTGCCATCAGTGAAGGCAGGGCCGGCGGGGAGCTGTTTTTT
NA	TRBD1	TRBJ1-5	TRBV12-3/TRBV12-4	CASRTGSNQPQHF	TGTGCCAGCCGGACAGGGAGCAATCAGCCCCAGCATTTT
NA	TRBD1	TRBJ1-4	TRBV5-1	CASSAGTAVEKLFF	TGCGCCAGCAGCGCAGGGACAGCGGTTGAAAAACTGTTTTTT
NA	TRBD1	TRBJ2-3	TRBV10-3	CAISGDSSSDTQYF	TGTGCCATCAGTGGGGACAGCTCCTCAGATACGCAGTATTTT
NA	NA	TRBJ2-2	TRBV30	CAWSTTRGLTGELFF	TGTGCCTGGAGTACAACACGGGGTTTAACCGGGGAGCTGTTTTTT
NA	TRBD1	TRBJ2-4	TRBV19	CASSTTGEGSAKNIQYF	TGTGCCAGTAGTACGACAGGGGAAGGTAGTGCCAAAAACATTCAGTACTTC
once	NA	TRBJ2-1	TRBV20-1	CSASPGSYNEQFF	TGCAGTGCTAGTCCGGGGTCCTACAATGAGCAGTTCTTC
NA	TRBD1	TRBJ1-5	TRBV7-2	CASSLAPGTGGNQPQHF	TGTGCCAGCAGCTTAGCGCCGGGGACAGGCGGCAATCAGCCCCAGCATTTT
NA	TRBD2	TRBJ2-3	TRBV15	CATSSLVAGGAPDTQYF	TGTGCCACCAGCAGTCTAGTAGCGGGGGGGGCGCCAGATACGCAGTATTTT
NA	TRBD1	TRBJ2-7	TRBV6-5	CASRGDRAYEQYF	TGTGCCAGCAGAGGTGACAGGGCCTACGAGCAGTACTTC
NA	TRBD1	TRBJ1-1	TRBV4-1	CASSQNTWTGGTEAFF	TGCGCCAGCAGCCAGAACACTTGGACAGGGGGGACTGAAGCTTTCTTT
NA	NA	TRBJ2-7	TRBV14	CASSQDPAGVSEQYF	TGTGCCAGCAGCCAAGATCCGGCAGGGGTTAGCGAGCAGTACTTC
NA	NA	TRBJ2-5	TRBV5-1	CASSLQDGQETQYF	TGCGCCAGCAGCTTGCAAGACGGGCAAGAGACCCAGTACTTC
NA	TRBD1	TRBJ1-5	TRBV5-1	CASSLGDSYSNQPQHF	TGCGCCAGCAGCTTGGGGGACAGCTATAGCAATCAGCCCCAGCATTTT
NA	TRBD2	TRBJ2-5	TRBV7-3	CASSPTTSGARETQYF	TGTGCCAGCAGCCCAACCACTAGCGGGGCAAGAGAGACCCAGTACTTC
NA	NA	TRBJ2-7	TRBV4-1	CASSESGTTYEQYF	TGCGCCAGCAGCGAGAGCGGCACAACCTACGAGCAGTACTTC
NA	TRBD2	TRBJ2-3	TRBV25-1	CAVGGFTQYF	TGTGCCGTGGGGGGGTTTACGCAGTATTTT
NA	TRBD1	TRBJ2-1	TRBV12-3/TRBV12-4	CASSWDRVNEQFF	TGTGCCAGCAGCTGGGACAGGGTCAATGAGCAGTTCTTC
NA	NA	TRBJ2-5	TRBV5-4	CASSPPRGGQETQYF	TGTGCCAGCAGTCCCCCAAGGGGGGGCCAAGAGACCCAGTACTTC
few	TRBD2	TRBJ2-2	TRBV9	CASSPLAGGWSGELFF	TGTGCCAGCAGCCCCCTGGCGGGGGGATGGAGCGGGGAGCTGTTTTTT
NA	NA	TRBJ2-1	TRBV4-3	CASSQDQGGPYNEQFF	TGCGCCAGCAGCCAGGACCAGGGAGGACCCTACAATGAGCAGTTCTTC
NA	NA	TRBJ2-7	TRBV6-1	CASSEAWQSYEQYF	TGTGCCAGCAGTGAAGCGTGGCAGTCCTACGAGCAGTACTTC
NA	NA	TRBJ2-2	TRBV9	CASSTIQGSGELFF	TGTGCCAGCAGCACAATACAGGGATCCGGGGAGCTGTTTTTT
NA	NA	TRBJ1-1	TRBV6-5	CASRTRGLEAFF	TGTGCCAGCAGAACCCGCGGGCTGGAAGCTTTCTTT
NA	NA	TRBJ2-3	TRBV30	CAWSPVGRTDTQYF	TGTGCCTGGAGTCCGGTGGGGCGCACAGATACGCAGTATTTT
NA	TRBD1	TRBJ1-6	TRBV27	CASSPIFWTGAPYNSPLHF	TGTGCCAGCAGTCCAATTTTTTGGACAGGGGCCCCCTATAATTCACCCCTCCACTTT
NA	TRBD2	TRBJ2-3	TRBV5-5	CASSLAVLERGPQYF	TGTGCCAGCAGCTTGGCCGTTCTTGAGCGGGGACCGCAGTATTTT
few	NA	TRBJ1-1	TRBV19	CASSFRAISTEAFF	TGTGCCAGTAGTTTCAGGGCGATTAGCACTGAAGCTTTCTTT
NA	TRBD1	TRBJ1-3	TRBV7-2	CASSSKQGDPTGNTIYF	TGTGCCAGCAGCTCCAAACAGGGGGATCCTACTGGAAACACCATATATTTT
NA	TRBD2	TRBJ2-5	TRBV5-4	CASSLDSGGAVETQYF	TGTGCCAGCAGCTTGGATAGCGGGGGGGCCGTTGAGACCCAGTACTTC
NA	NA	TRBJ1-1	TRBV29-1	CSVEGGAITEAFF	TGCAGCGTTGAAGGTGGGGCTATCACTGAAGCTTTCTTT
NA	NA	TRBJ1-6	TRBV5-5	CASSLQGTNSPLHF	TGTGCCAGCAGCTTGCAGGGAACAAATTCACCCCTCCACTTT
NA	TRBD2	TRBJ2-7	TRBV7-2	CASSWTRTSGYEQYF	TGTGCCAGCAGCTGGACCAGGACTAGCGGTTACGAGCAGTACTTC
NA	NA	TRBJ2-3	TRBV5-6	CASSLVSQPQDTQYF	TGTGCCAGCAGCTTGGTAAGCCAACCCCAAGATACGCAGTATTTT
NA	NA	TRBJ1-4	TRBV7-9	CASSFSTGLEKLFF	TGTGCCAGCAGCTTCAGCACAGGGTTGGAAAAACTGTTTTTT
NA	TRBD1	TRBJ2-5	TRBV9	CASSVQTGDQETQYF	TGTGCCAGCAGCGTCCAGACAGGGGACCAAGAGACCCAGTACTTC
NA	NA	TRBJ2-5	TRBV10-1	CASSEGDIRYQETQYF	TGCGCCAGCAGTGAGGGGGACATCCGGTACCAAGAGACCCAGTACTTC
once	TRBD1	TRBJ2-5	TRBV7-8	CATPLGTGGETQYF	TGTGCCACCCCACTAGGGACAGGGGGCGAGACCCAGTACTTC
NA	NA	TRBJ2-3	TRBV24-1	CATSDSLQGRDTQYF	TGTGCCACCAGTGATTCCTTACAGGGAAGAGATACGCAGTATTTT
once	TRBD2	TRBJ2-2	TRBV7-7	CASSLAGTSEDTGELFF	TGTGCTAGCAGCTTAGCTGGGACTAGCGAAGACACCGGGGAGCTGTTTTTT
NA	TRBD1	TRBJ2-2	TRBV19	CASTPYGQGTLPGELFF	TGTGCCAGTACCCCCTACGGACAGGGAACCCTCCCCGGGGAGCTGTTTTTT
NA	NA	TRBJ1-1	TRBV19	CASSIRGASAEAFF	TGTGCCAGTAGTATACGTGGGGCTTCAGCTGAAGCTTTCTTT
NA	NA	TRBJ1-1	TRBV4-3	CASSPGVRTEAFF	TGCGCCAGCAGCCCAGGGGTTCGGACTGAAGCTTTCTTT
NA	NA	TRBJ1-3	TRBV24-1	CATSGTGNTIYF	TGTGCCACCAGTGGTACTGGAAACACCATATATTTT
NA	NA	TRBJ2-5	TRBV6-1	CASSERGSWETQYF	TGTGCCAGCAGTGAAAGGGGGAGCTGGGAGACCCAGTACTTC
NA	TRBD1	TRBJ2-3	TRBV11-1	CASSSQGNTDTQYF	TGTGCCAGCAGCTCACAGGGGAACACAGATACGCAGTATTTT
NA	NA	TRBJ1-2	TRBV5-4	CASSLVAGNYGYTF	TGTGCCAGCAGCTTGGTGGCAGGCAACTATGGCTACACCTTC
NA	NA	TRBJ2-5	TRBV10-3	CATQMEGETQYF	TGTGCCACCCAGATGGAGGGCGAGACCCAGTACTTC